These 25 T cell receptor beta chains were all obtained from the same sample, sequenced in a study of early T cells in non-severe SARS-CoV-2 infection. MiXCR, applied by TCRdb to the 5' RACE reads, yields one record per CDR3 protein. The table records under 70,000 distinct CDR3 sequences, 14% to 15% of them present only once. This material consisted of whole blood, taken at baseline. The receptors come from an adult who was a healthcare worker with PCR-confirmed SARS-CoV-2 infection or an uninfected control (not recorded which).

The rearrangement joins TRBV6-6 to TRBJ1-4; a possible D gene is TRBD1 (5 bases). Trimming removed 9 bases from V and 14 bases from J, with 22 bases in between. The CDR3 sequence is 13 residues long. CDR1 and CDR2 from the germline V gene are MNHNY and SVGAGI (reference sequence). CDR3 sequence: CASRTSRYEGLFF. The CDR3 DNA follows: TGTGCCAGTAGGACAAGCCGTTATGAAGGTCTGTTTTTT.

This clonotype was found a few times. V is TRBV5-1 and J is TRBJ1-2; D remains ambiguous. V was cut by 2 bases and J by 0 bases, with 8 bases left in between. CDR3 length: 14 residues. Germline CDR1 reads SGHRS; CDR2 reads YFSETQ. The CDR3 bases are TGCGCCAGCAGCTTTGAGACACCTAACTATGGCTACACCTTC. Protein sequence: CASSFETPNYGYTF.

The V and J genes are TRBV7-7 and TRBJ2-7; D is possibly TRBD2 (6 bases). CDR1 is SSHAT, CDR2 FNYEAQ, per germline (reference sequence). The CDR3 has 15 residues. V lost 0 bases and J 0 bases, leaving 9 bases between the germline ends. CDR3 DNA: TGTGCCAGCAGCTTAGCAGACGGGAGCTCCTACGAGCAGTACTTC. It yields the protein CASSLADGSSYEQYF.

In this sample, this clonotype turned up a few times. This chain joins TRBV7-8 and TRBJ2-1, with D unresolved. The V gene lost 0 bases and the J gene lost 0 bases, with 12 bases spanning the gap. The CDR3 loop spans 17 amino acids. Germline assignment: CDR1 SGHVS and CDR2 FQNEAQ. As DNA, the CDR3 is TGTGCCAGCAGCTTAGCGCGTCAACAGAGCTCCTACAATGAGCAGTTCTTC. Translating it yields CASSLARQQSSYNEQFF.

This clonotype has just a few counts. V usage is TRBV28 and J usage is TRBJ2-7; 7 nucleotides match TRBD2. Germline assignment: CDR1 MDHEN and CDR2 SYDVKM. The CDR3 totals 16 residues. V shed 5 bases and J 0 bases; nucleotides not matched to a gene: 10. The CDR3 spells CASSTPSGGSSYEQYF. CDR3 DNA sequence: TGTGCCAGCAGTACACCTAGCGGAGGGAGCTCCTACGAGCAGTACTTC.

V is TRBV7-6 and J is TRBJ2-2; tentatively, D is TRBD1 (6 bases). The CDR3 is 16 residues long. V dropped 1 base and J dropped 2 bases, with 11 bases sitting between them. Germline loops: CDR1 SGHVS, CDR2 FNYEAQ. The CDR3 loop is CASSLETGSNTGELFF. The CDR3 nucleotides are TGTGCCAGCAGCTTAGAGACAGGTTCTAACACCGGGGAGCTGTTTTTT.

This clonotype was counted between two and nine times. The rearrangement joins TRBV5-4 to TRBJ2-3, with D uncertain. The CDR3 loop spans 15 amino acids. Germline V gene sequence: CDR1 SGHNT, CDR2 YYREEE (reference sequence). V shed 0 bases and J shed 3 bases, with 11 bases lying between them. CDR3 in DNA: TGTGCCAGCAGCTTGGTCAAGGGCGGAACAGATACGCAGTATTTT. Its protein product is CASSLVKGGTDTQYF.

This clonotype has ten or more counts. The V call is TRBV11-2, the J call TRBJ2-2; D is possibly TRBD2 (5 bases). The CDR3 extends over 13 amino acids. Germline lookup yields CDR1 SGHAT and CDR2 FQNNGV. Trimming removed 8 bases at V and 8 bases at J, with 15 bases between. The chain's CDR3 is CASYRGVRGELFF. The CDR3 region has the DNA TGTGCCAGCTACCGGGGAGTTCGGGGGGAGCTGTTTTTT. The entire variable domain, with the rest obtained from reference TRBV11-2 and TRBJ2-2, is as follows: EAGVAQSPRYKIIEKRQSVAFWCNPISGHATLYWYQQILGQGPKLLIQFQNNGVVDDSQLPKDRFSAERLKGVDSTLKIQPAKLEDSAVYLCASYRGVRGELFFGEGSRLTVL.

This clonotype has ten or more counts. This chain uses TRBV3-1 with TRBJ1-3; D not resolved. This CDR3 is 16 amino acids long. V lost 4 bases to trimming and J lost 0 bases, with 13 bases between them. CDR1 and CDR2 (germline): LGHDT, YNNKEL (reference sequence). The CDR3 nucleotides read TGTGCCAGCAGCCCCCCCGAGGCCCGCTCTGGAAACACCATATATTTT. This gives the protein CASSPPEARSGNTIYF. The full variable domain, with the rest looked up from reference TRBV3-1 and TRBJ1-3, is DTAVSQTPKYLVTQMGNDKSIKCEQNLGHDTMYWYKQDSKKFLKIMFSYNNKELIINETVPNRFSPKSPDKAHLNLHINSLELGDSAVYFCASSPPEARSGNTIYFGEGSWLTVV.

This clonotype was counted at least ten times. The chain links TRBV29-1 to TRBJ2-1; 7 nucleotides agree with TRBD1. The V and J ends lost 6 bases and 3 bases, in that order; junction bases with no gene match: 11. CDR1 is SQVTM and CDR2 is ANQGSEA in the germline V gene. The CDR3 is 15 residues long. CDR3 sequence: CSVDLQGRFYNEQFF. The DNA for the CDR3 is TGCAGCGTGGACCTACAGGGGCGGTTCTACAATGAGCAGTTCTTC.

This chain links TRBV12-3 or TRBV12-4 with TRBJ1-5, with D possibly being TRBD1 (6 bases). Trimming left V 6 bases short and J 4 bases short, with 13 bases between. CDR3 size: 14 residues. The chain's CDR3 is CASSPGELNQPQHF. Here the CDR3 DNA reads TGTGCCAGCAGCCCAGGGGAGCTGAATCAGCCCCAGCATTTT.

The chain uses TRBV29-1 and TRBJ1-1, with a weak D call TRBD1 (5 bases). Germline lookup yields CDR1 SQVTM and CDR2 ANQGSEA. V was trimmed by 4 bases and J by 3 bases, leaving 15 bases between them. The CDR3 is 14 residues long. The DNA of the CDR3 is TGCAGCGTTGGGGCAGGGTTGTTTGACACTGAAGCTTTCTTT. It translates to CSVGAGLFDTEAFF.

The chain is built from TRBV12-3 or TRBV12-4 and TRBJ2-7; the match to TRBD1 covers 7 bases. CDR3 length: 13 residues. V lost 7 bases, J lost 2 bases, and 5 bases stayed unmatched. CDR3 in amino acids: CASTRDRTYEQYF. The CDR3, as DNA: TGTGCCAGCACTCGGGACAGAACCTACGAGCAGTACTTC.

This clonotype turned up a few times. V usage is TRBV27 and J usage is TRBJ1-1; D ambiguous. CDR3 size: 15 residues. The V end was cut by 0 bases, the J end by 5 bases, with 13 bases between. Germline CDR1 MNHEY, CDR2 SMNVEV (reference sequence). This CDR3 is CASSLSIGAETEAFF. For the CDR3, the DNA is TGTGCCAGCAGTTTATCGATTGGCGCCGAAACTGAAGCTTTCTTT.

This clonotype has a count of ten or more. The gene calls are TRBV7-2 and TRBJ2-7, with 8 bases aligning to TRBD2. J gave up 0 bases and V 5 bases, and 9 bases lay outside the gene matches. The CDR3 contains 16 residues. Germline V gene sequence: CDR1 SGHTA, CDR2 FQGNSA. CDR3 loop: CASSPMARGASYEQYF. The CDR3 coding sequence is TGTGCCAGCAGCCCCATGGCGCGGGGGGCCTCCTACGAGCAGTACTTC.

The CDR3 spells CASSLSDSHGYTF. The CDR3 DNA reads as TGCGCCAGCAGCCTCTCCGACAGCCATGGCTACACCTTC. The chain has TRBV5-1 and TRBJ1-2; a possible D gene is TRBD1 (5 bases). V was shortened by 4 bases and J by 6 bases, with 13 bases between the two germline ends. The CDR3 totals 13 residues. CDR1 and CDR2 (germline): SGHRS, YFSETQ.

This clonotype turned up a few times. The V gene is TRBV7-2, the J gene TRBJ2-3; D remains ambiguous. The CDR3 extends over 14 amino acids. Between the trimmed V and J ends, which lost 5 bases and 2 bases, there was a span of 11 bases. Germline V CDR1 and CDR2: SGHTA, FQGNSA. The CDR3 spells CASSPDRSTDTQYF. In DNA form, the CDR3 reads TGTGCCAGCAGCCCCGATCGGTCCACAGATACGCAGTATTTT.

V gene TRBV3-1 combines with J gene TRBJ2-3, with D possibly called TRBD1 or TRBD2 (6 bases each). Trimming cost V 0 bases and J 11 bases, with 21 bases left between them. This CDR3 has 16 amino acids. Germline loops: CDR1 LGHDT, CDR2 YNNKEL (reference sequence). The CDR3 loop reads CASSQESSFRGQMQYF. For the CDR3, the DNA is TGTGCCAGCAGCCAAGAGTCATCTTTTCGGGGGCAGATGCAGTATTTT.

This clonotype came up a few times. V is TRBV11-2 and J is TRBJ2-1; D is unclear. CDR3 length: 12 amino acids. V shed 4 bases and J shed 9 bases, with 10 bases lying between them. Germline CDR1 and CDR2: SGHAT and FQNNGV. The CDR3 here is CASSSGSSEQFF. Here the CDR3 DNA reads TGTGCCAGCAGCTCGGGTTCGAGTGAGCAGTTCTTC.

This chain connects TRBV5-1 to TRBJ2-3; maybe TRBD2 (7 bases). CDR1 and CDR2 (germline): SGHRS, YFSETQ. CDR3 length: 17 residues. Trimming stripped 0 bases from V and 2 bases from J, with 16 bases between. The CDR3 reads CASSLEALRGHTDTQYF. CDR3 bases: TGCGCCAGCAGCTTGGAGGCCTTGCGGGGGCACACAGATACGCAGTATTTT.

This clonotype was seen a handful of times. The chain carries TRBV18 and TRBJ1-6; 10 bases match TRBD1. The CDR3 has 11 residues. CDR1 and CDR2 from the germline V gene are KGHSH and LQKENI. Germline trimming cut 3 bases from V and 17 bases from J; bases unmatched to any gene: 1. Written as DNA, the CDR3 is TGTGCCAGCTCACCGGGACAGGGGATCCACTTT. This encodes CASSPGQGIHF.

This clonotype has more than one count but fewer than ten. The rearrangement links TRBV21-1 to TRBJ2-1; the tabulated D call, TRBD2, remains unverified against the DNA. TRBV21-1 corresponds to a pseudogene. The CDR3 extends over 17 amino acids. The CDR3 sequence: CASSKAGTSGRANEQFF. In nucleotides, the CDR3 is TGTGCCAGCAGCAAAGCGGGTACTAGCGGTAGGGCCAATGAGCAGTTCTTC.

This clonotype has just a few counts. V usage is TRBV19 and J usage is TRBJ2-7; D perhaps matches TRBD2 (6 bases). CDR3 length: 15 amino acids. Germline assignment: CDR1 LNHDA and CDR2 SQIVND (reference sequence). V gave up 4 bases and J gave up 4 bases, with 17 bases separating them. This CDR3 is CASSTPGSYRYEQYF. CDR3 coding DNA: TGTGCCAGTAGTACTCCCGGGAGCTATAGGTACGAGCAGTACTTC.

The V call is TRBV18, the J call TRBJ2-5, with 8 bases aligning to TRBD1. V dropped 6 bases and J dropped 5; count of bases not matched to a gene: 11. Germline CDR1 is KGHSH and CDR2 is LQKENI. The length of the CDR3 is 15 residues. CDR3 DNA sequence: TGTGCCAGCTCCCTTACGACAGGGGCTTATGAGACCCAGTACTTC. It encodes CASSLTTGAYETQYF.

V and J are TRBV24-1 and TRBJ2-5; 7 bases are shared with TRBD1. Per the germline V gene, CDR1 is KGHDR and CDR2 is SFDVKD. CDR3 size: 16 residues. Unmatched junction bases numbered 5, after V lost 1 base and J lost 1 base. For the CDR3, the DNA is TGTGCCACCAGTGATTTCACAGGGGTCGGCCAAGAGACCCAGTACTTC. It is translated as CATSDFTGVGQETQYF.